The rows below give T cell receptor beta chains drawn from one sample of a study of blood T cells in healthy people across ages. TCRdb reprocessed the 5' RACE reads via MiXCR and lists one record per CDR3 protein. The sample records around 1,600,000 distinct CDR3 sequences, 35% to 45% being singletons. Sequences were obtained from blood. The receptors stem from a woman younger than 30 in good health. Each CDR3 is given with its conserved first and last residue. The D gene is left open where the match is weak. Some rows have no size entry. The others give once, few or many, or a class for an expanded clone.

DNA: TGTGCCATCAGCTCCGGACTAGCGTCCGACAATGAGCAGTACTTC
CDR3: CAISSGLASDNEQYF
size: NA
V: TRBV10-3
J: TRBJ2-5
D: TRBD2

DNA: TGTGCCAGCAGCTCAGCCGCAGGTCCCACTGAAGCTTTCTTT
CDR3: CASSSAAGPTEAFF
size: once
V: TRBV5-4
J: TRBJ1-1
D: NA

DNA: TGCAGTGCAAGAGGACTCAGGGGACATGGCTACACCTTC
CDR3: CSARGLRGHGYTF
size: many
V: TRBV20-1
J: TRBJ1-2
D: NA

DNA: TGCAGTGCTAGGCCGGACAGGGGCGAGCAGTACTTC
CDR3: CSARPDRGEQYF
size: few
V: TRBV20-1
J: TRBJ2-7
D: TRBD1

DNA: TGTGCCAGCAGTCCTGGACAGGGGGCCTTATCGAGCTCCTACAATGAGCAGTTCTTC
CDR3: CASSPGQGALSSSYNEQFF
size: NA
V: TRBV28
J: TRBJ2-1
D: TRBD1

DNA: TGCGCCAGCAGCCAAAAGGGGGCTGTCTACAATGAGCAGTTCTTC
CDR3: CASSQKGAVYNEQFF
size: few
V: TRBV4-1
J: TRBJ2-1
D: TRBD1

DNA: TGTGCCAGCAGAAAAACCGAGGGGGCAGAGCAGTACTTC
CDR3: CASRKTEGAEQYF
size: NA
V: TRBV3-1
J: TRBJ2-7
D: TRBD1

DNA: TGCGCCAGCAGCCTGGGACTAGCGGGGACCAATGAGCAGTTCTTC
CDR3: CASSLGLAGTNEQFF
size: many
V: TRBV4-3
J: TRBJ2-1
D: TRBD2

DNA: TGCGCCAGCAGCTTGACAGGGGAAAGTGAAGCTTTCTTT
CDR3: CASSLTGESEAFF
size: NA
V: TRBV5-1
J: TRBJ1-1
D: TRBD1

DNA: TGTGCCAGCAGTTTTGGGCCGGGGTTAACGAAAGAGACCCAGTACTTC
CDR3: CASSFGPGLTKETQYF
size: NA
V: TRBV12-3/TRBV12-4
J: TRBJ2-5
D: NA

DNA: TGCAGCGTTTCAACCACAGGGATTTACGAGCAGTACTTC
CDR3: CSVSTTGIYEQYF
size: NA
V: TRBV29-1
J: TRBJ2-7
D: NA

DNA: TGTGCCAGCAGTTACTTGCGACTAGCGAACAATGAGCAGTTCTTC
CDR3: CASSYLRLANNEQFF
size: NA
V: TRBV6-5
J: TRBJ2-1
D: TRBD2

DNA: TGCGCCAGCAGCCAAGAAGTCCGCTCCGGGGAGCTGTTTTTT
CDR3: CASSQEVRSGELFF
size: few
V: TRBV4-3
J: TRBJ2-2
D: NA

DNA: TGCGCCAGCAGTTCCGGGACAGGGTTTTCGGCTTTCTTT
CDR3: CASSSGTGFSAFF
size: NA
V: TRBV5-1
J: TRBJ1-1
D: TRBD1

DNA: TGTGCCAGCAGTCGAGGGACTAGCGACAATGAGCAGTACTTC
CDR3: CASSRGTSDNEQYF
size: NA
V: TRBV6-5
J: TRBJ2-5
D: TRBD2

DNA: TGTGCCACCAGCAGACGACTCGTGTCCCTTCTTGAGGACGAGCAGTACTTC
CDR3: CATSRRLVSLLEDEQYF
size: NA
V: TRBV15
J: TRBJ2-7
D: NA

DNA: TGTGCCAGCAGCATTGGACTAGCGGGTTACAATGAGCAGTTCTTC
CDR3: CASSIGLAGYNEQFF
size: few
V: TRBV5-1
J: TRBJ2-1
D: TRBD2